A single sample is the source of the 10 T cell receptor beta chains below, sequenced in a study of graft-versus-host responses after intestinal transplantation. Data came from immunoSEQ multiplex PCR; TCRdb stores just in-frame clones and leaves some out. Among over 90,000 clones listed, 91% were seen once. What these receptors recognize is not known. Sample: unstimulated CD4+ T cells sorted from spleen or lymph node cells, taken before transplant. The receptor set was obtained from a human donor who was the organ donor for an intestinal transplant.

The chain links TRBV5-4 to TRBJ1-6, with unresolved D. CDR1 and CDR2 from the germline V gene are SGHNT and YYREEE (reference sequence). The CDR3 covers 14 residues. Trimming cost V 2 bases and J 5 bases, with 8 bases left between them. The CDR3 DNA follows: TGTGCCAGCAGCTTCAACAGAGATAATTCACCCCTCCACTTT. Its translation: CASSFNRDNSPLHF.

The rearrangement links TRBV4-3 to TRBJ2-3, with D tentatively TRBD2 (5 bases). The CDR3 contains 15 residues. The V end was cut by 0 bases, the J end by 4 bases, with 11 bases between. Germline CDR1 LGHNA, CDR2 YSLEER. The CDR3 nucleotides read TGCGCCAGCAGCCAAGATCGGGTGCGGGCAGATACGCAGTATTTT. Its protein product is CASSQDRVRADTQYF.

This CDR3 reads CASSQERGGGSEKLFF. The CDR3 DNA reads TGCGCCAGCAGCCAAGAACGGGGGGGAGGTTCGGAAAAACTGTTTTTT. The chain couples TRBV4-1 to TRBJ1-4, with TRBD1 as a possible D gene (5 bases). From germline, CDR1 is MGHRA and CDR2 YSYEKL. CDR3 length: 16 residues. Trimming pared 0 bases from V and 8 bases from J, leaving 16 bases between.

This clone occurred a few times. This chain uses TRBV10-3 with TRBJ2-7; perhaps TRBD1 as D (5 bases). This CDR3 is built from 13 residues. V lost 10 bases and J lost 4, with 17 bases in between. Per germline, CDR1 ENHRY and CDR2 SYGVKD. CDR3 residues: CATPFRGIYEQYF. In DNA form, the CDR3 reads TGTGCCACTCCATTTAGGGGAATTTACGAGCAGTACTTC.

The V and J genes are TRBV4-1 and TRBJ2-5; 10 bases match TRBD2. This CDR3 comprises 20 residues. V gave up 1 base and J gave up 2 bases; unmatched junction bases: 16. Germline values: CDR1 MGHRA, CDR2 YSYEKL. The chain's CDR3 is CASSQGMRILAGTIQETQYF. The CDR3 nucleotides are TGCGCCAGCAGCCAAGGCATGAGGATACTAGCGGGGACCATACAAGAGACCCAGTACTTC.

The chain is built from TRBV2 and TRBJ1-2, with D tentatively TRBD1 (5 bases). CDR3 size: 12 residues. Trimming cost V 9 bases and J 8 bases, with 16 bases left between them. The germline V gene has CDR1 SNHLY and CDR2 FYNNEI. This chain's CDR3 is CARGERSLGYTF. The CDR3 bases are TGTGCCAGAGGGGAAAGGTCATTGGGCTACACCTTC.

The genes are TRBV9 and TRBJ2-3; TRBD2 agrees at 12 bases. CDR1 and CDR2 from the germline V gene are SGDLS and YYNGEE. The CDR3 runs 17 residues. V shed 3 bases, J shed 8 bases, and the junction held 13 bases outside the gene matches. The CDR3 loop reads CASSDGLAGRRAATQYF. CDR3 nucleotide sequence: TGTGCCAGCAGCGACGGACTAGCGGGGAGGAGGGCAGCTACGCAGTATTTT.

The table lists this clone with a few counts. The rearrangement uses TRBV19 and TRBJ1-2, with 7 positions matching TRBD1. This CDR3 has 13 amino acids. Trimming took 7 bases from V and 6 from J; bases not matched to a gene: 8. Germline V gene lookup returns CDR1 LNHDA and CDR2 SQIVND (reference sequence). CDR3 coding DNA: TGTGCCAGTACCTTACAGGGGCTCGATGGCTACACCTTC. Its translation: CASTLQGLDGYTF.

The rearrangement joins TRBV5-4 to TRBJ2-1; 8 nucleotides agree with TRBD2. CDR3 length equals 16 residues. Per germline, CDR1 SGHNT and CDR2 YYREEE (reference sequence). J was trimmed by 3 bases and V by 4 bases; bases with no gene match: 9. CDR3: CASSPSGGGNYNEQFF. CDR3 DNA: TGTGCCAGCAGCCCGAGCGGGGGAGGAAACTACAATGAGCAGTTCTTC.

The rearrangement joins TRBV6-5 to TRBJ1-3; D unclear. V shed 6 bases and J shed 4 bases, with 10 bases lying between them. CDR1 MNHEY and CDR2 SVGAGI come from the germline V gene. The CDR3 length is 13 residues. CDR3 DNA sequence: TGTGCCAGCAGCGCGCACGCCGGAAACACCATATATTTT. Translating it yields CASSAHAGNTIYF.